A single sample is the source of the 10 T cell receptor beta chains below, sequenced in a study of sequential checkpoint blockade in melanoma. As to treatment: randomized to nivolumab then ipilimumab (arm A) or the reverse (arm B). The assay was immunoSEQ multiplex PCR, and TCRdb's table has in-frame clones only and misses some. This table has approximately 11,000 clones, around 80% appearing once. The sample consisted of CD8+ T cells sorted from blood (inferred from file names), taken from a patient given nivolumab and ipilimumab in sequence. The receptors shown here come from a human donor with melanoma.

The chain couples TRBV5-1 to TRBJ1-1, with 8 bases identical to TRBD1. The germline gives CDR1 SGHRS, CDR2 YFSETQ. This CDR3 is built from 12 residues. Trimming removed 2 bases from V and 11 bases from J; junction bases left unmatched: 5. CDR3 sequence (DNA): TGCGCCAGCAGCTTCGACAGGGGAGGTGCTTTCTTT. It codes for CASSFDRGGAFF.

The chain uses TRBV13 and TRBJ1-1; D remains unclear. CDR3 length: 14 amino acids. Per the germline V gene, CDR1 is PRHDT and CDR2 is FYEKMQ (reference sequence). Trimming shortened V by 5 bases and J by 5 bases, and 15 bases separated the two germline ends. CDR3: CASSPAPGGTEAFF. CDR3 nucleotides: TGTGCCAGCAGCCCCGCCCCGGGTGGGACTGAAGCTTTCTTT.

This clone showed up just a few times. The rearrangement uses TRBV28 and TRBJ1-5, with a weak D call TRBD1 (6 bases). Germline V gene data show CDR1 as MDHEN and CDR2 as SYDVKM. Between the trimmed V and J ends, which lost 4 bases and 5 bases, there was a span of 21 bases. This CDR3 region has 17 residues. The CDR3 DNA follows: TGTGCCAGCAGTTCCAGAGAGGGACGAGGGGGGGATCAGCCCCAGCATTTT. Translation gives CASSSREGRGGDQPQHF.

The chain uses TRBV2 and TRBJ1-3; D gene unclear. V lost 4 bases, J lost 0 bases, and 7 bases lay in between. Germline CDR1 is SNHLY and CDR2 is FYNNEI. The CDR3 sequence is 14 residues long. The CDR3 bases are TGTGCCAGCAGTGCGGGGATCTCTGGAAACACCATATATTTT. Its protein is CASSAGISGNTIYF.

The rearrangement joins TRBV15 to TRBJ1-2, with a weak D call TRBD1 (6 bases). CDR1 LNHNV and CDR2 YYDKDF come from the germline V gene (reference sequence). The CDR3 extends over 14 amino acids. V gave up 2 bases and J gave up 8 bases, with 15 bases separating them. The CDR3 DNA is TGTGCCACCAGCAGAATGGGACAATTCGAAGGCTACACCTTC. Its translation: CATSRMGQFEGYTF.

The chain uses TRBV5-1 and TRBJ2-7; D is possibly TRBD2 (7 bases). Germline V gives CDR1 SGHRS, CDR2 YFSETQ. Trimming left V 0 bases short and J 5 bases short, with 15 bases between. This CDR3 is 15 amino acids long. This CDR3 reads CASSLAAGAINEQYF. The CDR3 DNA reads TGCGCCAGCAGCTTGGCCGCGGGGGCGATAAACGAGCAGTACTTC.

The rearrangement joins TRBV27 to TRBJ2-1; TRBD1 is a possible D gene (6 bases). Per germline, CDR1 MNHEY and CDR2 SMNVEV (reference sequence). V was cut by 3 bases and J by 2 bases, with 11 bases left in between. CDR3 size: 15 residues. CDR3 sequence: CASSFQGLTYNEQFF. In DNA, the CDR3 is TGTGCCAGCAGTTTTCAGGGGCTGACCTACAATGAGCAGTTCTTC.

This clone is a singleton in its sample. CDR3 loop: CASGNSGPSYEQYF. The CDR3 coding sequence is TGTGCCAGCGGAAATAGCGGGCCCTCCTACGAGCAGTACTTC. The V gene is TRBV25-1, the J gene TRBJ2-7; 7 bases align to TRBD2. The germline V gene encodes CDR1 MGHDK and CDR2 SYGVNS. CDR3 length equals 14 residues. Trimming took 8 bases from V and 0 from J; bases not matched to a gene: 7.

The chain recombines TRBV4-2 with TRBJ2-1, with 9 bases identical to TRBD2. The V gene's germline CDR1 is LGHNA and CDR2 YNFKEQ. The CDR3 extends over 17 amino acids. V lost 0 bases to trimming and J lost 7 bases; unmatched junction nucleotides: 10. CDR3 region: CASSQDPGPSGKNEQFF. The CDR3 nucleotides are TGTGCCAGCAGCCAAGATCCTGGACCTAGCGGGAAGAATGAGCAGTTCTTC.

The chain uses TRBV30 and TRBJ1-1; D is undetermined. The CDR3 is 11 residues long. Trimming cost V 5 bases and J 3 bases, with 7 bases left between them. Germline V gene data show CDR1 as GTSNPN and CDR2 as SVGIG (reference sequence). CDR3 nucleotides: TGTGCCTGGGGACTTGACACTGAAGCTTTCTTT. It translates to CAWGLDTEAFF.